What follows are 21 T cell receptor beta chains derived from one specimen sequenced in a study of T cell repertoires in cytomegalovirus infection. These TCRs' antigens remain unknown. In TCRdb, the reads were re-called with MiXCR into one record per CDR3 protein. The sample lists about 890,000 distinct CDR3 sequences; around 32% were seen once. This specimen consisted of cultured CD8+ T cells from PBMCs, obtained from culture after CMV antigen stimulation. Receptors were obtained from a human donor in good health (CMV status not recorded). Some clones in this sample may be carry-over from other donors' samples.

This clonotype was detected only a few times. The rearrangement joins TRBV19 to TRBJ1-5; D is undetermined. V was clipped by 3 bases and J by 2 bases, with 8 bases between them. The germline V gene has CDR1 LNHDA and CDR2 SQIVND (reference sequence). The CDR3 spans 14 residues. CDR3 bases: TGTGCCAGTAGTATGGTCGGCCGCAATCAGCCCCAGCATTTT. It yields the protein CASSMVGRNQPQHF. Combining the CDR3 with reference TRBV19 and TRBJ1-5 gives the whole variable domain DGGITQSPKYLFRKEGQNVTLSCEQNLNHDAMYWYRQDPGQGLRLIYYSQIVNDFQKGDIAEGYSVSREKKESFPLTVTSAQKNPTAFYLCASSMVGRNQPQHFGDGTRLSIL.

This chain uses TRBV5-6 with TRBJ2-3; possibly TRBD1 for D (6 bases). Germline V gene sequence: CDR1 SGHDT, CDR2 YYEEEE. The V gene lost 3 bases and the J gene lost 2 bases, with 22 bases spanning the gap. The CDR3 has 18 amino acids. CDR3 nucleotide sequence: TGTGCCAGCAGCTATTTGCCAATTGACAGGCTAATCACAGATACGCAGTATTTT. Amino acid sequence: CASSYLPIDRLITDTQYF.

This clonotype has more than one count but fewer than ten. The gene calls are TRBV19 and TRBJ1-5; possibly TRBD1 for D (5 bases). This CDR3 comprises 19 residues. The V gene's germline CDR1 is LNHDA and CDR2 SQIVND (reference sequence). Trimming pared 4 bases from V and 0 bases from J, leaving 22 bases between. CDR3 sequence (DNA): TGTGCCAGTAGTACCGGTTTCATCCAGGGCTCCTATAGCAATCAGCCCCAGCATTTT. This encodes CASSTGFIQGSYSNQPQHF.

In this sample, this clonotype turned up many times. V usage is TRBV7-2 and J usage is TRBJ2-1; 7 bases fit TRBD2. This CDR3 has 13 amino acids. The germline gives CDR1 SGHTA, CDR2 FQGNSA. J gave up 10 bases and V 8 bases, and 11 bases lay outside the gene matches. CDR3 coding DNA: TGTGCCAGCGGCCCATCTGGGGGGGGGGAGCAGTTCTTC. Translation: CASGPSGGGEQFF.

The V and J genes are TRBV6-6 and TRBJ2-3; D not resolved. Germline loops: CDR1 MNHNY, CDR2 SVGAGI (reference sequence). Trimming took off 4 bases at V and 6 bases at J, with 11 bases between the two ends. This CDR3 contains 13 residues. The CDR3 is CASSSGPPDTQYF. The DNA of the CDR3 is TGTGCCAGCAGTTCCGGACCTCCCGATACGCAGTATTTT.

The table lists this clonotype with a few counts. This chain joins TRBV6-1 and TRBJ1-1; D remains ambiguous. The CDR3 runs 13 residues. The germline V gene encodes CDR1 MNHNS and CDR2 SASEGT. Trimming shortened V by 5 bases and J by 4 bases, and 11 bases separated the two germline ends. The CDR3 is CASSRLALTEAFF. The CDR3 DNA reads as TGTGCCAGCAGTAGACTAGCCCTCACTGAAGCTTTCTTT.

This clonotype was picked up many times. V gene TRBV7-8 combines with J gene TRBJ2-1; TRBD1 might be the D (6 bases). Germline V gene lookup returns CDR1 SGHVS and CDR2 FQNEAQ. The CDR3 loop spans 16 amino acids. The ends were cut back, 5 bases at V and 0 bases at J, with 14 bases in the middle. The CDR3 DNA follows: TGTGCCAGCAGCGCGTACAGGGCCCCCTCCTACAATGAGCAGTTCTTC. This codes for CASSAYRAPSYNEQFF.

The chain employs TRBV27 and TRBJ2-5; D not certain. CDR1 is MNHEY, CDR2 SMNVEV, per germline (reference sequence). Between the trimmed V and J ends, which lost 1 base and 0 bases, there was a span of 6 bases. This CDR3 has 14 amino acids. The CDR3, as DNA: TGTGCCAGCAGTTTATTGGGGTACCAAGAGACCCAGTACTTC. It translates to CASSLLGYQETQYF.

This clonotype was detected many times. The DNA is left out, because the CDR3 cannot be placed on it with certainty; the CDR3 is given as TCRdb lists it. The V and J genes are TRBV6-1 and TRBJ2-2. Germline assignment: CDR1 MNHNS and CDR2 SASEGT. The CDR3 length equals 14 residues, ends included. CDR3 residues: CASSTSVNTGELFF.

The chain employs TRBV12-3 or TRBV12-4 and TRBJ2-7, with D perhaps matching TRBD1 (5 bases). Deletions cut 5 bases from V and 4 bases from J, with 24 bases between. CDR3 length: 17 amino acids. The CDR3 is CASSTPGWGRGIYEQYF. Here the CDR3 DNA reads TGTGCCAGCAGTACCCCCGGTTGGGGCCGCGGTATTTACGAGCAGTACTTC.

In this sample, this clonotype turned up many times. The V call is TRBV7-6, the J call TRBJ2-1; 8 nucleotides match TRBD1. Germline V gene data show CDR1 as SGHVS and CDR2 as FNYEAQ. This CDR3 has 13 amino acids. The V gene end was trimmed by 5 bases and the J gene end by 8 bases; junction bases not matched to a gene: 5. The CDR3 here is CASSPRGLDEQFF. In nucleotides, the CDR3 is TGTGCCAGCAGCCCCAGGGGGCTGGATGAGCAGTTCTTC.

This clonotype was seen more than once but under ten times. The genes are TRBV28 and TRBJ2-2, with D hard to call. From germline, CDR1 is MDHEN and CDR2 SYDVKM. The ends were cut back, 8 bases at V and 2 bases at J, with 12 bases in the middle. The CDR3 runs to 14 residues. CDR3 in DNA: TGTGCCAGCCGCCCTGACGGTAACACCGGGGAGCTGTTTTTT. Its translation: CASRPDGNTGELFF. Filled out from reference TRBV28 and TRBJ2-2, the complete variable domain reads DVKVTQSSRYLVKRTGEKVFLECVQDMDHENMFWYRQDPGLGLRLIYFSYDVKMKEKGDIPEGYSVSREKKERFSLILESASTNQTSMYLCASRPDGNTGELFFGEGSRLTVL.

This clonotype was counted only a few times. The V call is TRBV7-9, the J call TRBJ1-5; TRBD1 might be the D (5 bases). The CDR3 totals 13 residues. V was shortened by 5 bases and J by 4 bases, with 9 bases between the two germline ends. Germline CDR1 and CDR2: SEHNR and FQNEAQ (reference sequence). Written as DNA, the CDR3 is TGTGCCAGCAGCCGGACAATTAATCAGCCCCAGCATTTT. Its translation is CASSRTINQPQHF.

The J gene is TRBJ2-7, the V gene TRBV6-1; a weak D match, TRBD1 (5 bases). The length of the CDR3 is 15 residues. Germline CDR1 is MNHNS and CDR2 is SASEGT. Trimming cost V 0 bases and J 0 bases, with 9 bases left between them. The CDR3 loop is CASSEAPRASYEQYV. In DNA form, the CDR3 reads TGTGCCAGCAGTGAAGCGCCCAGGGCCTCCTACGAGCAGTACGTC.

The chain combines TRBV28 with TRBJ1-4, with 7 bases aligning to TRBD1. This CDR3 is 12 amino acids long. Per the germline V gene, CDR1 is MDHEN and CDR2 is SYDVKM. Trimming at V came to 6 bases and at J to 11 bases, leaving 6 bases not matched to a gene. In nucleotides, the CDR3 is TGTGCCAGCAGGGAAGGGACAGATAAACTGTTTTTT. This gives the protein CASREGTDKLFF.

This clonotype was counted ten times or more. The J gene is TRBJ1-5, the V gene TRBV10-3, with D unclear. Germline CDR1 ENHRY, CDR2 SYGVKD. This CDR3 spans 15 amino acids. The V end lost 2 bases, the J end lost 0 bases, and 8 bases lay between the germline ends. CDR3: CAISEAGGSNQPQHF. CDR3 DNA: TGTGCCATCAGTGAGGCGGGAGGTAGCAATCAGCCCCAGCATTTT.

The genes are TRBV3-1 and TRBJ1-1; D remains unclear. CDR3 size: 14 residues. V lost 4 bases, J lost 5 bases, and 14 bases lay in between. Germline loops: CDR1 LGHDT, CDR2 YNNKEL (reference sequence). This CDR3 reads CASSPEALGTEAFF. The CDR3, as DNA: TGTGCCAGCAGCCCCGAGGCGTTGGGGACTGAAGCTTTCTTT.

V and J are TRBV7-8 and TRBJ2-6; D ambiguous. Deletions cut 2 bases from V and 0 bases from J, with 14 bases between. The CDR3 consists of 18 residues. Germline V lookup: CDR1 SGHVS, CDR2 FQNEAQ. The CDR3 is CASSLSKIGNSGANVLTF. CDR3 DNA: TGTGCCAGCAGCTTATCTAAAATCGGCAACTCTGGGGCCAACGTCCTGACTTTC.

The rearrangement links TRBV27 to TRBJ1-2; possible D gene TRBD1, 6 bases. Trimming took off 2 bases at V and 5 bases at J, with 12 bases between the two ends. CDR3 size: 14 residues. In germline, CDR1 is MNHEY, CDR2 SMNVEV (reference sequence). In DNA, the CDR3 is TGTGCCAGCAGTTTAAATGGGGGGGCTTATGGCTACACCTTC. Translating gives CASSLNGGAYGYTF.

The chain uses TRBV24-1 and TRBJ2-1; D not resolved. Germline V gene data show CDR1 as KGHDR and CDR2 as SFDVKD. There are 12 residues in the CDR3. Trimming took off 3 bases at V and 5 bases at J, with 4 bases between the two ends. The CDR3: CATSDSDNEQFF. CDR3 nucleotide sequence: TGTGCCACCAGTGATAGTGACAATGAGCAGTTCTTC.

J is TRBJ1-1 and V is TRBV7-9; 7 nucleotides match TRBD1. With 4 bases clipped from V and 1 base from J, the junction kept 9 bases outside the gene matches. Germline V gives CDR1 SEHNR, CDR2 FQNEAQ (reference sequence). The CDR3 spans 16 residues. This CDR3 reads CASSSGQAMRNTEAFF. The CDR3 DNA is TGTGCCAGCAGCTCTGGACAGGCAATGAGGAACACTGAAGCTTTCTTT.